This T cell receptor beta chain was sequenced in a study of human T cells and chemical hapten exposure. MiXCR, run by TCRdb on the RACE reads, gives a single entry per CDR3 protein. This table holds about 82,000 distinct CDR3 sequences, around 10% found once. The CDR3 sequence is 15 residues long. Trimming stripped 4 bases from V and 2 bases from J, with 14 bases between. Germline V CDR1 and CDR2: KGHSH, LQKENI. Time point defined: patch test 1, 2 weeks after DPC sensitization. Specified treatment: therapeutic diphenylcyclopropenone sensitization with weekly scalp DPC. This clonotype appeared many times.

The specimen was whole blood, collected in connection with sensitization to the hapten diphenylcyclopropenone (DPC). The chain has TRBV18 and TRBJ1-2; perhaps TRBD1 as D (5 bases). This clonotype originated in a woman in her forties or fifties with alopecia areata. Some clones in this sample may be carry-over from other donors' samples. CDR3 in amino acids: CASSRPPRDNYGYTF. DNA for the CDR3: TGTGCCAGCTCACGCCCCCCCCGGGACAACTATGGCTACACCTTC.